The 17 T cell receptor beta chains below all came from one sample that was sequenced in a study of regulatory T cells in long-lasting Graves disease. The time point was: newly diagnosed GD, antithyroid drugs for less than 3 months. Extracted RNA from PBMCs served as the source of the TCR library. Libraries of TCR beta came from iRepertoire HTBI primers plus Arm-PCR of CDR3 regions. TCRdb re-called the multiplex PCR reads with MiXCR, one entry per CDR3 protein. In the table there are 350,000 to 450,000 distinct CDR3 sequences, 14% to 15% of which are singletons. Another study also made use of these data, one on T cells in Graves' hyperthyroidism and ophthalmopathy.

Material: peripheral blood mononuclear cells (PBMCs), obtained at new diagnosis, from a patient treated with antithyroid drugs. The source of these receptors is a woman aged 30 to 39 with Graves disease.

This clonotype occurred a few times. V gene TRBV30 combines with J gene TRBJ2-5; no definite D call. This CDR3 has 12 residues. CDR1 is GTSNPN and CDR2 is SVGIG in the germline V gene (reference sequence). The CDR3 DNA reads TGTGTCTTTCGGGTAATAGGGGAGACCCAGTACTTC. Residues: CVFRVIGETQYF.

The sample holds a few counts of this clonotype. This chain links TRBV12-3 or TRBV12-4 with TRBJ2-2; TRBD1 matches 9 bases. J was trimmed by 3 bases and V by 3 bases; bases with no gene match: 2. The CDR3 extends over 15 amino acids. The CDR3 DNA reads as TGTGCCAGCAGTTTCCGGACAGGGGACACCGGGGAGCTGTTTTTT. Translating it yields CASSFRTGDTGELFF.

The chain links TRBV27 to TRBJ2-5; 9 bases line up with TRBD1. There are 15 residues in the CDR3. Unmatched junction bases numbered 11, after V lost 7 bases and J lost 5 bases. Germline V gene sequence: CDR1 MNHEY, CDR2 SMNVEV (reference sequence). CDR3 nucleotides: TGTGCCAGCACCCCAGGGGGACAGGGTGTGGAGACCCAGTACTTC. It translates to CASTPGGQGVETQYF.

This clonotype was seen at least ten times. The V and J genes are TRBV20-1 and TRBJ2-5; TRBD1 agrees at 9 bases. The CDR3 length is 13 residues. The trim removed 5 bases at V and 2 bases at J, leaving 3 bases unmatched. From germline, CDR1 is DFQATT and CDR2 SNEGSKA (reference sequence). This CDR3 reads CSAGTGSQETQYF. In DNA form, the CDR3 reads TGCAGTGCTGGGACAGGGTCGCAAGAGACCCAGTACTTC.

J is TRBJ2-6 and V is TRBV29-1; 8 nucleotides match TRBD1. The CDR3 runs 16 residues. The germline V gene encodes CDR1 SQVTM and CDR2 ANQGSEA. With 7 bases clipped from V and 4 bases from J, the junction kept 12 bases outside the gene matches. The chain's CDR3 is CSAPTGVGSGANVLTF. In DNA, the CDR3 is TGCAGCGCCCCGACAGGGGTAGGGTCAGGGGCCAACGTCCTGACTTTC.

This clonotype was observed a few times. The chain employs TRBV9 and TRBJ2-7, with D unresolved. Germline-derived CDR1 and CDR2 are SGDLS and YYNGEE. Trimming shortened V by 4 bases and J by 0 bases, and 14 bases separated the two germline ends. CDR3 length: 15 residues. The CDR3 sequence is CASSPGRAPSYEQYF. The CDR3 nucleotides read TGTGCCAGCAGCCCCGGCCGGGCCCCCTCCTACGAGCAGTACTTC.

Points on this clonotype: This may come from a read error, since a much larger clone is one base off. DNA for the CDR3: TGTGCCAGCTTCCGACACCAGCAAGAGGCCCAGTACTTC. Translation gives CASFRHQQEAQYF. V and J are TRBV5-6 and TRBJ2-3; no definite D call. The J call may be incorrect, as the DNA end agrees better with TRBJ2-5. The CDR3 is made up of 13 amino acids. Germline V lookup: CDR1 SGHDT, CDR2 YYEEEE.

This clonotype was found many times. The chain has TRBV2 and TRBJ1-4; possible D gene TRBD1, 5 bases. V lost 7 bases, J lost 8 bases, and 17 bases lay in between. In germline, CDR1 is SNHLY, CDR2 FYNNEI. This CDR3 contains 14 residues. The CDR3 coding sequence is TGTGCCAGCAAAGAGAGGGGTATCGGAGAAAAACTGTTTTTT. It yields the protein CASKERGIGEKLFF.

This clonotype was observed many times. The rearrangement joins TRBV28 to TRBJ1-2; D remains unclear. The CDR3 runs to 14 residues. V shed 3 bases and J shed 0 bases, with 8 bases lying between them. Germline-derived CDR1 and CDR2 are MDHEN and SYDVKM. Here the CDR3 reads CASSLWASNYGYTF. CDR3 DNA: TGTGCCAGCAGTTTGTGGGCTTCTAACTATGGCTACACCTTC.

The chain is built from TRBV9 and TRBJ1-1; D gene uncertain. Looked up from germline, CDR1 is SGDLS and CDR2 is YYNGEE. The CDR3 runs to 16 residues. The V end was cut by 0 bases, the J end by 5 bases, with 17 bases between. This CDR3 reads CASSVEAPQDGTEAFF. The CDR3 region has the DNA TGTGCCAGCAGCGTAGAGGCACCTCAGGATGGGACTGAAGCTTTCTTT.

The table lists this clonotype with many counts. J is TRBJ2-1 and V is TRBV4-1, with TRBD2 matching over 10 bases. The V segment lost 4 bases and the J segment 3 bases; nucleotides outside the gene matches: 6. The CDR3 sequence is 16 residues long. The V gene's germline CDR1 is MGHRA and CDR2 YSYEKL. CDR3 bases: TGCGCCAGCAGCCTGGACCGGACTAGCGGCTACAATGAGCAGTTCTTC. It is translated as CASSLDRTSGYNEQFF.

This clonotype was seen repeatedly, ten times or more. The DNA for the CDR3 is TGTGCCAGCAGTCAAGGGCGGGGGTCCTCCTACAATGAGCAGTTCTTC. Translating gives CASSQGRGSSYNEQFF. V gene TRBV12-3 or TRBV12-4 combines with J gene TRBJ2-1; 7 positions match TRBD2. This CDR3 is built from 16 residues. The ends lost 5 bases at V and 0 bases at J; junction bases unmatched: 7.

This clonotype was seen ten or more times. This chain uses TRBV6-1 with TRBJ2-2; 7 positions agree with TRBD1. Germline CDR1 and CDR2: MNHNS and SASEGT. The length of the CDR3 is 16 residues. With V trimmed by 5 bases and J by 4 bases, 10 bases remained unmatched. The CDR3 loop is CASSTPQGLGTGELFF. CDR3 DNA sequence: TGTGCCAGCAGTACACCACAGGGGCTGGGCACCGGGGAGCTGTTTTTT.

A remark on this clonotype: The conserved phenylalanine or tryptophan is not found at the CDR3 terminus, so this likely reflects a read error. The DNA is omitted, as the CDR3 cannot be located on it reliably, and the CDR3 follows TCRdb's listing. V gene TRBV15 combines with J gene TRBJ1-2. CDR1 and CDR2 from the germline V gene are LNHNV and YYDKDF (reference sequence). The CDR3 has 17 residues if both end residues are counted. The CDR3 here is CATSRDMEGSYGYTFGL.

In its sample, this clonotype was seen a few times. This chain joins TRBV6-2 or TRBV6-3 and TRBJ2-1; TRBD2 matches at 7 bases. The CDR3 extends over 17 amino acids. Germline CDR1 is MNHEY and CDR2 is SVGEGT. V shed 0 bases, J shed 6 bases, and the junction held 11 bases outside the gene matches. As DNA, the CDR3 is TGTGCCAGCAGTTACTCTCCTCTAGCGGTAATGCTCAATGAGCAGTTCTTC. Amino acids: CASSYSPLAVMLNEQFF.

This clonotype has ten or more counts. This chain links TRBV20-1 with TRBJ1-1; a weak D match, TRBD1 (5 bases). Between the trimmed V and J ends, which lost 2 bases and 0 bases, there was a span of 10 bases. The CDR3 consists of 14 residues. Germline lookup yields CDR1 DFQATT and CDR2 SNEGSKA (reference sequence). CDR3 nucleotides: TGCAGTGCTAGACAGGGCCCGCTGAACACTGAAGCTTTCTTT. This translates into CSARQGPLNTEAFF.

Concerning this clonotype: Given a much more abundant clone one base away, this may be a read error. The chain recombines TRBV24-1 with TRBJ2-2; maybe TRBD1 (6 bases). There are 17 residues in the CDR3. Germline lookup yields CDR1 KGHDR and CDR2 SFDVKD. V lost 4 bases and J lost 5, with 19 bases in between. The CDR3 spells CATSDPTGWGATGELFF. For the CDR3, the DNA is TGTGCCACCAGTGACCCCACAGGGTGGGGTGCGACCGGGGAGCTGTTTTTT.